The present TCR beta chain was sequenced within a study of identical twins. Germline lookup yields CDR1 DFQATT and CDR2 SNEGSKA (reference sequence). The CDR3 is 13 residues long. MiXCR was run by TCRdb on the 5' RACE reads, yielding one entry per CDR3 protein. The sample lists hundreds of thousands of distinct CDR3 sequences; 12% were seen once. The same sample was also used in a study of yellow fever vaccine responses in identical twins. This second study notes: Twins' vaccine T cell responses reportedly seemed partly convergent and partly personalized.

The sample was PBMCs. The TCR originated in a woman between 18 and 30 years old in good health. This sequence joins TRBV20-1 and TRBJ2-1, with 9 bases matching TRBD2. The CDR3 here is CGTTSGIYNEQFF. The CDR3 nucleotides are TGCGGAACGACTAGCGGAATCTACAATGAGCAGTTCTTC.